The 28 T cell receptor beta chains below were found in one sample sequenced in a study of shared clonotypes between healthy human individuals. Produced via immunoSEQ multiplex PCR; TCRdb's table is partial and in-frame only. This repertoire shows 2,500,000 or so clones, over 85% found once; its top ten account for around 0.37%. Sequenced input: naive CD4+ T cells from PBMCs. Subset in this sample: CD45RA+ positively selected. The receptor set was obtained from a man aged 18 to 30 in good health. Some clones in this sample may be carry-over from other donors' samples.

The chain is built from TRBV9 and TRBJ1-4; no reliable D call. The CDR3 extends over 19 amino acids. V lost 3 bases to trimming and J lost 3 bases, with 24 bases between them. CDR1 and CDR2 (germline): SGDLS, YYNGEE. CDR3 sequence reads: CASSAGGTDLSGANEKLFF. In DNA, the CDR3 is TGTGCCAGCAGCGCCGGAGGAACAGACCTCTCCGGCGCTAATGAAAAACTGTTTTTT.

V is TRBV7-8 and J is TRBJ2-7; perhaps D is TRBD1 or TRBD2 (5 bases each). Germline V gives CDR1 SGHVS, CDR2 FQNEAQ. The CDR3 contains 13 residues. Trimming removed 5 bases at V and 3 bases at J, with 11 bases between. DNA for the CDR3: TGTGCCAGCAGCAAGGGACCTCTCTACGAGCAGTACTTC. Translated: CASSKGPLYEQYF.

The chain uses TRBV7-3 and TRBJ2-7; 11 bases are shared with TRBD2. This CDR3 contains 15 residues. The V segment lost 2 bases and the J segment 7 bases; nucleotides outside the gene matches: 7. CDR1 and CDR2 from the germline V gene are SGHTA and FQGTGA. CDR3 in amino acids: CASSLVLAGVGEQYF. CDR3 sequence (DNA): TGTGCCAGCAGCTTAGTACTAGCGGGAGTGGGTGAGCAGTACTTC. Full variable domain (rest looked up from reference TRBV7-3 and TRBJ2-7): GAGVSQTPSNKVTEKGKYVELRCDPISGHTALYWYRQSLGQGPEFLIYFQGTGAADDSGLPNDRFFAVRPEGSVSTLKIQRTERGDSAVYLCASSLVLAGVGEQYFGPGTRLTVT.

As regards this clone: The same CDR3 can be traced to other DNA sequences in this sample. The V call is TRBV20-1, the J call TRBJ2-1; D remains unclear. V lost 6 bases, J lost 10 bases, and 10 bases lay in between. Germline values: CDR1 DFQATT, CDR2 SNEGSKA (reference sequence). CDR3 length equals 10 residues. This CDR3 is CSAPSYEQFF. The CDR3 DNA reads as TGCAGTGCCCCCTCGTACGAGCAGTTCTTC.

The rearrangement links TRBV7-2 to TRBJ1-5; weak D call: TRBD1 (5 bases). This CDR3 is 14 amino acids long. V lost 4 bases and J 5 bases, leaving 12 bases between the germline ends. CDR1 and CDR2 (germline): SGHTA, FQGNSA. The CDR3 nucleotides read TGTGCCAGCAGCTCGCAGGGTGTGGATCAGCCCCAGCATTTT. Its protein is CASSSQGVDQPQHF.

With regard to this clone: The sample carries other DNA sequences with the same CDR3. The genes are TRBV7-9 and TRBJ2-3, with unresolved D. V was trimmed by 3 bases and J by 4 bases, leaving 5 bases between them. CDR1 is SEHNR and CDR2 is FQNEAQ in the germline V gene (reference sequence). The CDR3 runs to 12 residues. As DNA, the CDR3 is TGTGCCAGCAGCTTGTTAGCAGATACGCAGTATTTT. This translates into CASSLLADTQYF.

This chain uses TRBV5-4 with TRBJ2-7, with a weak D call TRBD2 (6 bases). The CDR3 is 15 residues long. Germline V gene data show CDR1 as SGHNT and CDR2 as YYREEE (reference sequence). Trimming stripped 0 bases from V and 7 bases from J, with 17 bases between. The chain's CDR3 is CASSLGSAGSGEQYF. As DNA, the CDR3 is TGTGCCAGCAGCTTGGGTTCCGCGGGGTCCGGGGAGCAGTACTTC. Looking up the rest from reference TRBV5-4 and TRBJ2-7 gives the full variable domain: ETGVTQSPTHLIKTRGQQVTLRCSSQSGHNTVSWYQQALGQGPQFIFQYYREEENGRGNFPPRFSGLQFPNYSSELNVNALELDDSALYLCASSLGSAGSGEQYFGPGTRLTVT.

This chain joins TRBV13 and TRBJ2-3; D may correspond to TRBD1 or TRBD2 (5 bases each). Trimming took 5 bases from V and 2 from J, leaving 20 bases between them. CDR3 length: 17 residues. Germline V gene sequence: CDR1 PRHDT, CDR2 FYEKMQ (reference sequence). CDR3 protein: CASSLKWGPGNTDTQYF. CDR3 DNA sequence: TGTGCCAGCAGCCTTAAGTGGGGCCCGGGGAACACAGATACGCAGTATTTT.

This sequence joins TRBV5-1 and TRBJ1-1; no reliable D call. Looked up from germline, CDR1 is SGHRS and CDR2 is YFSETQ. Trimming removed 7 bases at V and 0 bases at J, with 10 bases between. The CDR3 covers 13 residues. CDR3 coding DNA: TGCGCCAGCGGCAGTGGGATGAACACTGAAGCTTTCTTT. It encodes CASGSGMNTEAFF. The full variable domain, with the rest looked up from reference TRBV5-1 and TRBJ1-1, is KAGVTQTPRYLIKTRGQQVTLSCSPISGHRSVSWYQQTPGQGLQFLFEYFSETQRNKGNFPGRFSGRQFSNSRSEMNVSTLELGDSALYLCASGSGMNTEAFFGQGTRLTVV.

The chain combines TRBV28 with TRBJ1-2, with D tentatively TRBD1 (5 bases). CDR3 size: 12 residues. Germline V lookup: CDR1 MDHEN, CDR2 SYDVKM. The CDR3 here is CAGQSPNYGYTF. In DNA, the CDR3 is TGTGCGGGGCAGAGCCCTAACTATGGCTACACCTTC.

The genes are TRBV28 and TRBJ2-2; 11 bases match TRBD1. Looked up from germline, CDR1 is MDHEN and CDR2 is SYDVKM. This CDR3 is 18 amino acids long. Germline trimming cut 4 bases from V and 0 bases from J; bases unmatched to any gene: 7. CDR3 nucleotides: TGTGCCAGCAGTTCGGCCCCGGGACAGGGGGCGAACACCGGGGAGCTGTTTTTT. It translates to CASSSAPGQGANTGELFF.

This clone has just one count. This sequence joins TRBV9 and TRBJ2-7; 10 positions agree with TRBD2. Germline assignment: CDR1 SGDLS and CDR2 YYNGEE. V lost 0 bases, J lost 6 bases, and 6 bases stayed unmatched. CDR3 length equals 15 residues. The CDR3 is CASSVALAGEGEQYF. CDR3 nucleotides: TGTGCCAGCAGCGTAGCTCTAGCGGGAGAGGGCGAGCAGTACTTC.

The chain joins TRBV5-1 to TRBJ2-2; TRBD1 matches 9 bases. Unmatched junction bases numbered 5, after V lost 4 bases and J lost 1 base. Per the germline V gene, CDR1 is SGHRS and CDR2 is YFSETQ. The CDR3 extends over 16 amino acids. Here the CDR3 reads CASSPGGQGNTGELFF. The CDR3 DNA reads TGCGCCAGCAGCCCGGGGGGACAGGGGAACACCGGGGAGCTGTTTTTT.

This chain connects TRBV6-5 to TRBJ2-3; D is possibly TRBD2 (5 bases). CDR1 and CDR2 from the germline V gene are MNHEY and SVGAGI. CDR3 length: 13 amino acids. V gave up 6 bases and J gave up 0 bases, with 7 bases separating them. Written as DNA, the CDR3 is TGTGCCAGCAGAGCGGACAGCACAGATACGCAGTATTTT. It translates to CASRADSTDTQYF.

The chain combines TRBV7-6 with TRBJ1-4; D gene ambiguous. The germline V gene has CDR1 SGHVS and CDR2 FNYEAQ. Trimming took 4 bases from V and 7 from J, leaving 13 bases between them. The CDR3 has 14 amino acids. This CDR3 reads CASSSRPGGEKLFF. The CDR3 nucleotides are TGTGCCAGCAGCTCCAGGCCCGGTGGTGAAAAACTGTTTTTT.

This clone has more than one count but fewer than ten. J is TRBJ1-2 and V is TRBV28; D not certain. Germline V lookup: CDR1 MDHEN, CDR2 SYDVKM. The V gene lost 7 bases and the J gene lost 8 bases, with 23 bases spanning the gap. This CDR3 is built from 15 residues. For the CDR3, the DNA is TGTGCCAGCACCCAACCGCAGGAGACGCTGAGAGGCTACACCTTC. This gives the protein CASTQPQETLRGYTF.

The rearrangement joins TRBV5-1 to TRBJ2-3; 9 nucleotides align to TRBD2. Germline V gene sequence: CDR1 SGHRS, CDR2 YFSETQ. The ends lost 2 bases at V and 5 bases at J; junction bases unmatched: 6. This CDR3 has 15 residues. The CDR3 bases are TGCGCCAGCAGCTTCTTAGCGGGAGCCCGAGATACGCAGTATTTT. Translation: CASSFLAGARDTQYF. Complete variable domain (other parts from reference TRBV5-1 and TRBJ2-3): KAGVTQTPRYLIKTRGQQVTLSCSPISGHRSVSWYQQTPGQGLQFLFEYFSETQRNKGNFPGRFSGRQFSNSRSEMNVSTLELGDSALYLCASSFLAGARDTQYFGPGTRLTVL.

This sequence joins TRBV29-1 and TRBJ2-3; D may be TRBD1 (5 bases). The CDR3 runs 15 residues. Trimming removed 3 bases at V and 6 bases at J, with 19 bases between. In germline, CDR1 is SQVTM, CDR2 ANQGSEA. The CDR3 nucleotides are TGCAGCGTTGATGGGGCAGGGCAGGTAGGGGATACGCAGTATTTT. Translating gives CSVDGAGQVGDTQYF.

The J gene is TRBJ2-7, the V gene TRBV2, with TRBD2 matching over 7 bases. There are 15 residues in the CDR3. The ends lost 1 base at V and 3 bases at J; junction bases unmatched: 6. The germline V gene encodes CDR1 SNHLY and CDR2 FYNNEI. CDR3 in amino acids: CASSEGGGRFYEQYF. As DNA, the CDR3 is TGTGCCAGCAGTGAAGGCGGGGGAAGGTTCTACGAGCAGTACTTC.

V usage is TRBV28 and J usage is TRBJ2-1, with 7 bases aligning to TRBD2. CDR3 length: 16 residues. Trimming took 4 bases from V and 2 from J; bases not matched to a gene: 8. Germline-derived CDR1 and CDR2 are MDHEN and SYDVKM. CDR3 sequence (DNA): TGTGCCAGCAGTTCCCCCGGGACTAAACCCTACAATGAGCAGTTCTTC. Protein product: CASSSPGTKPYNEQFF.

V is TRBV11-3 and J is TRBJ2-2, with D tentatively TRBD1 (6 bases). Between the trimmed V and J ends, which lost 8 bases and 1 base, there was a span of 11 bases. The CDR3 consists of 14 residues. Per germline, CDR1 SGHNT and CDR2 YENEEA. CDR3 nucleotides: TGTGCCAGCGGCCCGGGACAGAACACCGGGGAGCTGTTTTTT. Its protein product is CASGPGQNTGELFF.

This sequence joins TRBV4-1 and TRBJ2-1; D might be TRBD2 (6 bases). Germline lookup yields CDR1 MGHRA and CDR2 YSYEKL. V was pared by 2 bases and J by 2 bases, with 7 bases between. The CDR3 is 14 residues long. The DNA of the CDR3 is TGCGCCAGCAGCCAAATAGCGGCCTACAATGAGCAGTTCTTC. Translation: CASSQIAAYNEQFF.

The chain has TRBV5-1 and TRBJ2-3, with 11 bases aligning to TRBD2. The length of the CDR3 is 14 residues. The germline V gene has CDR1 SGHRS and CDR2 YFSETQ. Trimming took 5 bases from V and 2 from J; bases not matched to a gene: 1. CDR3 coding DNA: TGCGCCAGCAGGACTAGCGGGATCACAGATACGCAGTATTTT. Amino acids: CASRTSGITDTQYF.

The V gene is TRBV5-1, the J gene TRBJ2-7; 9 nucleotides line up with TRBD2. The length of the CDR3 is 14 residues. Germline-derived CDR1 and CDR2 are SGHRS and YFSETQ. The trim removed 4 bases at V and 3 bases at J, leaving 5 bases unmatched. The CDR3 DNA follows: TGCGCCAGCAGCACCCGGACTAGCGACTACGAGCAGTACTTC. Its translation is CASSTRTSDYEQYF.

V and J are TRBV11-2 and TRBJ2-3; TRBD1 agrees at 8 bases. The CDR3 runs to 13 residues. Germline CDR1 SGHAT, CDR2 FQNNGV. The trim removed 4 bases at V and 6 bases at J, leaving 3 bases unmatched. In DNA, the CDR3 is TGTGCCAGCAGCTCTCGGACAGGGGATACGCAGTATTTT. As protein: CASSSRTGDTQYF.

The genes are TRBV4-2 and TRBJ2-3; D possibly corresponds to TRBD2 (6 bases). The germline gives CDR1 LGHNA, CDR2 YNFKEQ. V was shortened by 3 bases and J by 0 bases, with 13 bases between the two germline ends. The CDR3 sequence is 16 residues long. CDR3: CASSQGLRVSTDTQYF. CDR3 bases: TGTGCCAGCAGCCAGGGACTTCGAGTCAGCACAGATACGCAGTATTTT.

The CDR3 loop reads CASSYSQRLNTEAFF. DNA for the CDR3: TGTGCCAGCAGTTACTCTCAGAGACTGAACACTGAAGCTTTCTTT. This rearrangement joins TRBV6-5 to TRBJ1-1; D gene uncertain. The length of the CDR3 is 15 residues. Trimming took off 0 bases at V and 0 bases at J, with 8 bases between the two ends. The germline gives CDR1 MNHEY, CDR2 SVGAGI.

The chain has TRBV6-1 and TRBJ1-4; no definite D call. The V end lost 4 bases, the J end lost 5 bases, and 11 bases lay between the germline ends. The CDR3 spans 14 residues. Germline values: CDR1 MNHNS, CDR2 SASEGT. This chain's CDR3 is CASSVRDNNEKLFF. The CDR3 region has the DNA TGTGCCAGCAGTGTGAGGGATAACAATGAAAAACTGTTTTTT.